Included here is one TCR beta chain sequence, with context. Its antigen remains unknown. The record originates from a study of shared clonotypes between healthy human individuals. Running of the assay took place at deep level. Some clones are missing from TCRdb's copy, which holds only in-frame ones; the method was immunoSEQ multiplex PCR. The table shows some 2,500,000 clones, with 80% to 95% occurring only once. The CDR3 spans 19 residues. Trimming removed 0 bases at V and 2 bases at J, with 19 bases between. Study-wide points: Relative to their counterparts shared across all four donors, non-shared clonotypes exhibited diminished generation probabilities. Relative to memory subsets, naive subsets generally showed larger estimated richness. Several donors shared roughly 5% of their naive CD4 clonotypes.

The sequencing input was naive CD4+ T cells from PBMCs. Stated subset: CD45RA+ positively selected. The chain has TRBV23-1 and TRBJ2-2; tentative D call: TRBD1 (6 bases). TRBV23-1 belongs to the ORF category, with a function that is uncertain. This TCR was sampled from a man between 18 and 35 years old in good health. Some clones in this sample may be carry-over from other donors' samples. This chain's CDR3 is CASSQSDVGQKSNTGELFF. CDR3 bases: TGCGCCAGCAGTCAATCGGATGTAGGACAGAAGAGCAACACCGGGGAGCTGTTTTTT.